Sequencing of this T cell receptor beta chain was carried out in a study of cytomegalovirus exposure and HLA in healthy donors. About the research overall: Samples from HLA-typed donors yielded about 85 million unique TCRs in an early data release. Study outcomes and limitations: Among the CMV-associated chains, three were confirmed in vitro as specific for CMV antigens.

Comment on this clone: Its antigen is undetermined.

Between the trimmed V and J ends, which lost 5 bases and 5 bases, there was a span of 6 bases. CDR1 MDHEN and CDR2 SYDVKM come from the germline V gene. The CDR3 sequence is 11 residues long. Use of 60 Vbeta and 13 Jbeta primers characterized the PCR. Sequenced by immunoSEQ multiplex PCR; TCRdb stores in-frame clones only, minus some. This repertoire shows about 120,000 clones, roughly 80% found once; its top ten account for approximately 31%. The source is a man between 60 and 75 years old in good health and CMV-seropositive. The rearrangement links TRBV28 to TRBJ1-1; D is unresolved. Sequencing input: PBMCs. CDR3 sequence reads: CASSLRTEAFF. The CDR3 DNA sequence: TGTGCCAGCAGTCTCAGAACTGAAGCTTTCTTT.